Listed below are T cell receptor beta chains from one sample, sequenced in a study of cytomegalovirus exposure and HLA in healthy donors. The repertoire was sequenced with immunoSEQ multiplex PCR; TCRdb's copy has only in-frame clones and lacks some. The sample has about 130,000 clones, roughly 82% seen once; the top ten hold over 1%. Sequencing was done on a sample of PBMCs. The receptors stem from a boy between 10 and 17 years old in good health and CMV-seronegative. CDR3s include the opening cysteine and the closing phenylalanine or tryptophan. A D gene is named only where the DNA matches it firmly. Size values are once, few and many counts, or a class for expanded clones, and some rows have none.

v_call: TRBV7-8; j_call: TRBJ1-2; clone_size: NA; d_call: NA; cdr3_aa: CASSPTGSYGYTF; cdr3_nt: TGTGCCAGCAGCCCTACAGGGAGCTATGGCTACACCTTC
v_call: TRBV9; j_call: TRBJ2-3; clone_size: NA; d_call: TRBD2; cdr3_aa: CASSVSGSTDTQYF; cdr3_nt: TGTGCCAGCAGCGTTAGCGGGTCCACAGATACGCAGTATTTT
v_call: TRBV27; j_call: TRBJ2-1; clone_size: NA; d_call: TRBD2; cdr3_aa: CASILSSGTYNEQFF; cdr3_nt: TGTGCCAGCATCCTTAGTAGCGGGACTTACAATGAGCAGTTCTTC
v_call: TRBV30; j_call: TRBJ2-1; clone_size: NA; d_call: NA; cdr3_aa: CAWMAPGVPDEQFF; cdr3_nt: TGTGCCTGGATGGCCCCGGGGGTACCCGATGAGCAGTTCTTC
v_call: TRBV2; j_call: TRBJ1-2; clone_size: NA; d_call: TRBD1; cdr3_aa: CASSGDRENYGYTF; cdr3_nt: TGTGCCAGCAGTGGGGACAGGGAGAACTATGGCTACACCTTC
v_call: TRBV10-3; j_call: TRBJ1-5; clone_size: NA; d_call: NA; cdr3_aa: CAISGGGKGSNQPQHF; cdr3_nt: TGTGCCATCAGTGGGGGGGGCAAGGGGAGCAATCAGCCCCAGCATTTT
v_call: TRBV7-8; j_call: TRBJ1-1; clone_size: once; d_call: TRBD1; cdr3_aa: CASSRDRLSAEAFF; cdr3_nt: TGTGCCAGCAGCCGGGACAGGCTAAGCGCTGAAGCTTTCTTT
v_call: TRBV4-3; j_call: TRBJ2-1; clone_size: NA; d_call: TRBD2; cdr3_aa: CASSLGSGSRGGSYNEQFF; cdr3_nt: TGCGCCAGCAGCCTGGGTAGCGGGTCACGGGGGGGCTCCTACAATGAGCAGTTCTTC
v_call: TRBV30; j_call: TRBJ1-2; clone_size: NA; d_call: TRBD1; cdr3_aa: CAWGGTGAGYTF; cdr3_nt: TGTGCCTGGGGGGGGACAGGGGCTGGCTACACCTTC
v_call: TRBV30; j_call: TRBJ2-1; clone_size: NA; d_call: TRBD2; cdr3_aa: CAFRGAREAPVEQFF; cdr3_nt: TGTGCCTTTCGGGGGGCGCGGGAGGCCCCTGTTGAGCAGTTCTTC
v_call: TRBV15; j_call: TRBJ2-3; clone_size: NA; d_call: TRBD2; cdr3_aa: CATSPRTSGSRADTQYF; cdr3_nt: TGTGCCACCAGCCCTCGGACTAGCGGGAGTAGGGCAGATACGCAGTATTTT
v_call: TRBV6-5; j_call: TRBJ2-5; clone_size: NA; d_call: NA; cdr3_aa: CASSPLVRETQYF; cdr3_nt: TGTGCCAGCAGCCCACTAGTTCGGGAGACCCAGTACTTC
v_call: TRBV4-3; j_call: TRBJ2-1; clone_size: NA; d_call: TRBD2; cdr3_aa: CASSQGTSVANEQFF; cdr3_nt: TGCGCCAGCAGCCAAGGGACTAGCGTAGCCAATGAGCAGTTCTTC
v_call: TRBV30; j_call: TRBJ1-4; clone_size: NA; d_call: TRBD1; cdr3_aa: CAWSADRDNEKLFF; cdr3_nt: TGTGCCTGGAGTGCGGACAGGGACAATGAAAAACTGTTTTTT
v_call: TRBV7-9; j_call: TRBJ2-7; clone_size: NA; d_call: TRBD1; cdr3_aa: CASSWGQGDYEQYF; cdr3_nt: TGTGCCAGCAGCTGGGGACAGGGTGACTACGAGCAGTACTTC
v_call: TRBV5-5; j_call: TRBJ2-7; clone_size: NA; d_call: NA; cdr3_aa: CASSPPGGMTYEQYF; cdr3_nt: TGTGCCAGCAGCCCACCAGGCGGGATGACCTACGAGCAGTACTTC
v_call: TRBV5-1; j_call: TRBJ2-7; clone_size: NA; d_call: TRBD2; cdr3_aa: CASSLVGTSGTLEQYF; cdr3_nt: TGCGCCAGCAGCTTGGTGGGGACTAGCGGGACTCTTGAGCAGTACTTC
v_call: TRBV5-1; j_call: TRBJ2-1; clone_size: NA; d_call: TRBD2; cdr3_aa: CASSLPSGAYNEQFF; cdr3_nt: TGCGCCAGCAGCTTGCCTAGCGGTGCCTACAATGAGCAGTTCTTC
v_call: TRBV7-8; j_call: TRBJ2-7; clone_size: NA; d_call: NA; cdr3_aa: CASSTPYEQYF; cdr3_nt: TGTGCCAGCAGCACACCCTACGAGCAGTACTTC
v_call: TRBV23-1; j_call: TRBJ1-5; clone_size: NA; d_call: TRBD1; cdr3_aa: CASIQNWDRLGQPQHF; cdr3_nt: TGCGCCAGCATACAAAATTGGGACAGGTTGGGTCAGCCCCAGCATTTT
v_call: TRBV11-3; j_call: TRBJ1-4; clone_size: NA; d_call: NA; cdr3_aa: CASRQDPNEKLFF; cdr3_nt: TGTGCCAGCCGACAGGATCCTAATGAAAAACTGTTTTTT
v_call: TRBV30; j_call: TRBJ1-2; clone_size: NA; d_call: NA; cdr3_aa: CAWSPGSGYTF; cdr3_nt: TGTGCCTGGAGTCCCGGGAGTGGCTACACCTTC